This entry describes one T cell receptor (beta chain). Within the sample, other DNA sequences also encode this same CDR3. The method was immunoSEQ multiplex PCR; TCRdb's version includes in-frame clones alone and lacks a portion of them. The table has 300,000 to 400,000 clones, around 88% seen once. This entry is derived from a study of blood T cell repertoires in COVID-19. For the study at large: Material from acute and convalescent COVID-19 was sourced from the United States, Italy and Spain. The cDNA or gDNA used as material had been derived from T cells, B-cell-depleted T cells, or PBMCs.

V dropped 6 bases and J dropped 7 bases, with 7 bases sitting between them. Germline CDR1 is SNHLY and CDR2 is FYNNEI. This CDR3 spans 12 amino acids. This chain links TRBV2 with TRBJ1-6; D gene uncertain. The sample consisted of peripheral blood. This clonotype was obtained from a woman aged 25 to 39 with COVID-19, enrolled during active disease. CDR3 DNA: TGTGCCAGCAGCCCTCTGAATTCACCCCTCCACTTT. Translated: CASSPLNSPLHF. Variable domain in full (rest from reference TRBV2 and TRBJ1-6): EPEVTQTPSHQVTQMGQEVILRCVPISNHLYFYWYRQILGQKVEFLVSFYNNEISEKSEIFDDQFSVERPDGSNFTLKIRSTKLEDSAMYFCASSPLNSPLHFGNGTRLTVT.